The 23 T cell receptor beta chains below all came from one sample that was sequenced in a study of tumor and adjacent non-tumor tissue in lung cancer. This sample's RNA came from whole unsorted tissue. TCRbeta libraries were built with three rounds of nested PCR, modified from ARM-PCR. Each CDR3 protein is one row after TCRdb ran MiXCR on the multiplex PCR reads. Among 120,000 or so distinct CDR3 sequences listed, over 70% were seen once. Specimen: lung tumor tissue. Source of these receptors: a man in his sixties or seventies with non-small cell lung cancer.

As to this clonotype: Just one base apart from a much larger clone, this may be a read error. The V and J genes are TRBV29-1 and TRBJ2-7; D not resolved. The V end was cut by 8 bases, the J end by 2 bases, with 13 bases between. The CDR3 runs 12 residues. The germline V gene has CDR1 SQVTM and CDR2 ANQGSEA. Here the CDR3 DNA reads TGCAGCATTGCTACAGAGCCCTACGAGCAGTACTTC. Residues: CSIATEPYEQYF.

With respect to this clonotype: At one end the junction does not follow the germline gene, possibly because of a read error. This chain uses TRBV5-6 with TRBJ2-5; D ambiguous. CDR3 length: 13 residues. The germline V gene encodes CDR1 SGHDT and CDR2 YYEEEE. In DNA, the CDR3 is TGTGCTAGCAGCACCGATTGGCAAGAGACCCACTACTTC. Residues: CASSTDWQETHYF.

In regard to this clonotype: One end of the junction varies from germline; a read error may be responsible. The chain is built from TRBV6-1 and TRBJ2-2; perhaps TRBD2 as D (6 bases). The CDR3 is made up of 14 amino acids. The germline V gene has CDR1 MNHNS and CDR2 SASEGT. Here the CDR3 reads CVSSEDEEGGELFF. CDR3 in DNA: TGTGTCAGCAGTGAAGACGAGGAGGGCGGGGAACTGTTTTTT.

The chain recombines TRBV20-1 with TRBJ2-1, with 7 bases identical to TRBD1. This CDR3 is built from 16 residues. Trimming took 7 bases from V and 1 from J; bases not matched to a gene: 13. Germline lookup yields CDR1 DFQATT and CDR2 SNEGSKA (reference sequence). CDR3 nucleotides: TGCAGTGTTGGAGGAACGGGACAGCATTCCTACAATGAGCAGTTCTTC. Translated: CSVGGTGQHSYNEQFF.

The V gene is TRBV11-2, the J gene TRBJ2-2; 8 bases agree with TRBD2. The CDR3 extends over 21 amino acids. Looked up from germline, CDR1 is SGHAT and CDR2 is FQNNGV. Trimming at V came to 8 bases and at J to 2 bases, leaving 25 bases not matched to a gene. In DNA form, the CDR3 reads TGTGCCAGCCGCTACGCCTTCGCCAGGTGGGCTAGCGGGCCTAACACCGGGGAGCTGTTTTTT. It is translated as CASRYAFARWASGPNTGELFF.

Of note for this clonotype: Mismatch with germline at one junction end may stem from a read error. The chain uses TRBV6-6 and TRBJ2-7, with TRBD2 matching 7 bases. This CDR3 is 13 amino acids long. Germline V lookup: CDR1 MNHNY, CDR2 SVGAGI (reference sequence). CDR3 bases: TGTGCCAGCAGTTACTCACGGGACTACGTGCAGTATTTC. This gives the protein CASSYSRDYVQYF.

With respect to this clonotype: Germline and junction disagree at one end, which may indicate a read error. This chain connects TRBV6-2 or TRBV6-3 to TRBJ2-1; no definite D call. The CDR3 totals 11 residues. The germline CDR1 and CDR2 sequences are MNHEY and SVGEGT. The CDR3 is CASSYMVGQLF. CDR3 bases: TGTGCCAGCAGTTATATGGTCGGTCAGTTATTC.

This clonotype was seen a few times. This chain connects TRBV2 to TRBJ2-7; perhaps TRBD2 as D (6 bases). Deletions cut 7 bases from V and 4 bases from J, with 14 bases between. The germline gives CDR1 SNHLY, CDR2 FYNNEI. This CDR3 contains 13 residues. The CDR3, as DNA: TGTGCCAGCATCTTCGGGAGTAGATACGAGCAGTACTTC. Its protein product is CASIFGSRYEQYF.

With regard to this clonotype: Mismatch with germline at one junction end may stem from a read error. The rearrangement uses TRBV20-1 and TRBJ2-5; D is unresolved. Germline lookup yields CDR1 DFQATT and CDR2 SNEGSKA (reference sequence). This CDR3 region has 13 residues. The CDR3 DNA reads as TGCAGTGTTTGGAAGGAACTGGAAGAGGCCCAGTACTTC. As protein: CSVWKELEEAQYF.

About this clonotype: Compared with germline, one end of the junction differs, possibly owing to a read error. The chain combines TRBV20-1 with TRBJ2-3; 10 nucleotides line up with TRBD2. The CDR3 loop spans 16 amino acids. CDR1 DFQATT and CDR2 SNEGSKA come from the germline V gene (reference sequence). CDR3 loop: CCAPRASGGLTYTQYF. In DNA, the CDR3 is TGCTGTGCTCCCCGGGCTAGCGGGGGCCTCACATATACGCAGTATTTT.

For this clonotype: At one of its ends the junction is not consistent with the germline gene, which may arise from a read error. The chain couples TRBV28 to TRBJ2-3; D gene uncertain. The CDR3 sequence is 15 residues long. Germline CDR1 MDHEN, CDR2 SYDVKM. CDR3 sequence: CTSSFPLLGTDTQYF. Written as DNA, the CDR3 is TGTACCAGCAGTTTTCCCCTACTCGGTACAGATACGCAGTATTTT.

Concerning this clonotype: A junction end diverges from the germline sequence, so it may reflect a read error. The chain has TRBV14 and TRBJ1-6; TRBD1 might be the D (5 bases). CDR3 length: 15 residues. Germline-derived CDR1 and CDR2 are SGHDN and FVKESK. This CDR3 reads CVSSQEGSDGSPLHF. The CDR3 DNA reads TGTGTCAGCAGCCAAGAGGGGTCAGATGGGTCACCCCTCCACTTT.

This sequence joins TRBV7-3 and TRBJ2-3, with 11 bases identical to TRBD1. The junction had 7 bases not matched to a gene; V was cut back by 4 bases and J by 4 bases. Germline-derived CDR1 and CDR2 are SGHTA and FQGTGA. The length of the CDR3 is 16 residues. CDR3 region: CASSSPGQGVADTQYF. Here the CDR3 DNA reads TGTGCCAGCAGCTCCCCGGGACAGGGGGTTGCAGATACGCAGTATTTT.

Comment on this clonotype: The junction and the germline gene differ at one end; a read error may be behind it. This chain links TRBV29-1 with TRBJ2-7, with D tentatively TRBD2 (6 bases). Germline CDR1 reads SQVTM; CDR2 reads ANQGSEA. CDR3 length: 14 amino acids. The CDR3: CGVERAGPTYERYF. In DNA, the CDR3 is TGCGGCGTAGAAAGGGCGGGACCGACCTACGAGCGGTACTTC.

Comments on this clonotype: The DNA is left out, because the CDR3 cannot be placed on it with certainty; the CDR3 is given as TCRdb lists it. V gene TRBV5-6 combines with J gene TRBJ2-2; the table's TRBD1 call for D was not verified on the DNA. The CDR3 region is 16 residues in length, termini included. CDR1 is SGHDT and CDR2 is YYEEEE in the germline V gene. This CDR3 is CDSSFGTGNSGGELFF.

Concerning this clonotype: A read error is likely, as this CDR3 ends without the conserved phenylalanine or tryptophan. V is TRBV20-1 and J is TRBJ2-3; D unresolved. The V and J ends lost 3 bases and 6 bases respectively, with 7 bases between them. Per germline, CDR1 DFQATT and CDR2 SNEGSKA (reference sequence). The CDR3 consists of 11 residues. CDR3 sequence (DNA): TGCAGTGCTAGCGGCCTGGATACGCAGTATTAT. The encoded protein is CSASGLDTQYY.

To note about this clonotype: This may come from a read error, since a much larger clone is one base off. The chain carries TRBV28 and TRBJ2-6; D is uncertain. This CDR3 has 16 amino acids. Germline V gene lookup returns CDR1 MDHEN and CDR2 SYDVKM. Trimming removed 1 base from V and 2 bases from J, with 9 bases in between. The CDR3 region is CASSLFMATGANVLTF. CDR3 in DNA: TGTGCCAGCAGTTTATTCATGGCCACTGGGGCCAACGTCCTGACTTTC.

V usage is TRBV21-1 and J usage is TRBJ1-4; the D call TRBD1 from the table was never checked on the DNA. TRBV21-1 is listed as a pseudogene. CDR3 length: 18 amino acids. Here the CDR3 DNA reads TGTGCCAGCAGCAAAGCGGCGGACAGGGGAAAGGAGCATGAAAAACTGTTTTTT. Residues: CASSKAADRGKEHEKLFF.

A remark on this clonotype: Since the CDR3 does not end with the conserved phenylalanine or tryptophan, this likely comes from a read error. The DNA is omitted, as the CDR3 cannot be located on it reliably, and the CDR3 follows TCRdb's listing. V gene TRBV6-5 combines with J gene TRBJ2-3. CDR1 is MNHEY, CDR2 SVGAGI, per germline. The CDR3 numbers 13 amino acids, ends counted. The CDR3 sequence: CATSYSQGDTQNY.

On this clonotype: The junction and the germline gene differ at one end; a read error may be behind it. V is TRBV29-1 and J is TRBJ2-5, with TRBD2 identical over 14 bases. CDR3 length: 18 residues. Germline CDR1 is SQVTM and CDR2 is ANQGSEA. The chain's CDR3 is CSVEFYWTSGRKQETQYF. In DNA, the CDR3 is TGCAGTGTTGAATTCTATTGGACTAGCGGGAGGAAACAAGAGACCCAGTATTTC.

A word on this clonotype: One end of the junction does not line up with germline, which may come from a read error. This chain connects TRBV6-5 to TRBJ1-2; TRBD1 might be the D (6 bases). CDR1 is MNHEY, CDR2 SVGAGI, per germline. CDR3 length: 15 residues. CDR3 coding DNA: TGTACCAGCAGTGCTACAGGGATGAGCGCTTATGGCTACATCTTC. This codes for CTSSATGMSAYGYIF.

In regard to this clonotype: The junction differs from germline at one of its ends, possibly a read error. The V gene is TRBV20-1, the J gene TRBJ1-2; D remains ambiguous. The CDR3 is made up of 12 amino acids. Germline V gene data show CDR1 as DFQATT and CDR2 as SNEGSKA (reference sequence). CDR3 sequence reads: CSAARVGNGYIF. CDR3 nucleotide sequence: TGCAGTGCCGCACGAGTAGGAAATGGCTACATCTTC.

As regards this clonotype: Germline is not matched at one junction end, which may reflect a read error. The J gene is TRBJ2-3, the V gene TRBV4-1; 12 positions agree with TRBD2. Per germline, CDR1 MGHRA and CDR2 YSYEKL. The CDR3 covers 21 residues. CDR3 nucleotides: TGCGTCAGCAGGCAAGATGCGGGGAGACTAGCGGGAGCAAGAGACACAGATACGCAGTATTTT. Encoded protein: CVSRQDAGRLAGARDTDTQYF.